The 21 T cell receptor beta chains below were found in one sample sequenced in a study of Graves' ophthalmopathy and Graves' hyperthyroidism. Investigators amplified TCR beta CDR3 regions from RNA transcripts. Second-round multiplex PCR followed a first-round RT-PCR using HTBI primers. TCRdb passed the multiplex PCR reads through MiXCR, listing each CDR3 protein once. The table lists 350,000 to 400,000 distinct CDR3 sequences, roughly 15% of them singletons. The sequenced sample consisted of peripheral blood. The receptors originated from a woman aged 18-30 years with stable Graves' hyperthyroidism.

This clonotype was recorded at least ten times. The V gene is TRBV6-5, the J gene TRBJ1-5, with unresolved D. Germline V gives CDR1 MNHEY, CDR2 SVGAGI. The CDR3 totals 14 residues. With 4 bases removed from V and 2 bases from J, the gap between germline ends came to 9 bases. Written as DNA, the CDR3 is TGTGCCAGCAGTTCTCCCGGGGGCAATCAGCCCCAGCATTTT. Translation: CASSSPGGNQPQHF.

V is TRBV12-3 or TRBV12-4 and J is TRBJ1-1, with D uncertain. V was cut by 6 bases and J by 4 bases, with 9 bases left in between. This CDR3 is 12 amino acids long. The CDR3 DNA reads TGTGCCAGCAGAAAAAGAGGCACTGAAGCTTTCTTT. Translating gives CASRKRGTEAFF.

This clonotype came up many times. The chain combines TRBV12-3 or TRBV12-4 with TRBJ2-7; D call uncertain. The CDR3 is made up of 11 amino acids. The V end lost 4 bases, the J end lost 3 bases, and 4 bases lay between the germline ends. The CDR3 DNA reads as TGTGCCAGCAGTTCCCACTACGAGCAGTACTTC. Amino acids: CASSSHYEQYF.

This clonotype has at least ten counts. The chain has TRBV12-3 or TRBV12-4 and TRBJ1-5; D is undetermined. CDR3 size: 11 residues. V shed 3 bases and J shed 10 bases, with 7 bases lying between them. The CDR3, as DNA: TGTGCCAGCAGTTTTGTAGGTCCCCAGCATTTT. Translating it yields CASSFVGPQHF.

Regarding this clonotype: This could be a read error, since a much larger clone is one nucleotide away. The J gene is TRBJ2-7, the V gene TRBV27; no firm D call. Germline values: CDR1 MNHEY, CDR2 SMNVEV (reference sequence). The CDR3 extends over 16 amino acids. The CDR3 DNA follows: TGTGCCAGCAGTTTCCCCTCTACAAGGAGCCAATTCGAGCAGTGCTTC. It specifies CASSFPSTRSQFEQCF.

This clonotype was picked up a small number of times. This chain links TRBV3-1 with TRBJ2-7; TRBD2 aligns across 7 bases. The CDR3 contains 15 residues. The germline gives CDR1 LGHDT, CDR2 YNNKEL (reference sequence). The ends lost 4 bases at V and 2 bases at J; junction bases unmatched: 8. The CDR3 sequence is CASSLQNGLAYEQYF. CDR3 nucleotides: TGTGCCAGCAGCCTTCAAAATGGACTAGCCTACGAGCAGTACTTC.

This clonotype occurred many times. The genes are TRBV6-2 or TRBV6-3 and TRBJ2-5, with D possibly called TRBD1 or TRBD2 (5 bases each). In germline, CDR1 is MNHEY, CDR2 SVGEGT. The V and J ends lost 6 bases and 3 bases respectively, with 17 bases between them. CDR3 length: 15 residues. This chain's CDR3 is CASRTQWGIEETQYF. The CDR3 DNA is TGTGCCAGCAGAACCCAGTGGGGGATAGAAGAGACCCAGTACTTC.

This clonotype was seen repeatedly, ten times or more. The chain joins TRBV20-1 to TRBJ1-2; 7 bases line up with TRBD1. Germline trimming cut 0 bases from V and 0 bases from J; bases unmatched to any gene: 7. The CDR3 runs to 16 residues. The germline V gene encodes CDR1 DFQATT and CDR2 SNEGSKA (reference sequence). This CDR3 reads CSAREYGTATNYGYTF. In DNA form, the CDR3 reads TGCAGTGCTAGAGAATACGGGACAGCGACTAACTATGGCTACACCTTC.

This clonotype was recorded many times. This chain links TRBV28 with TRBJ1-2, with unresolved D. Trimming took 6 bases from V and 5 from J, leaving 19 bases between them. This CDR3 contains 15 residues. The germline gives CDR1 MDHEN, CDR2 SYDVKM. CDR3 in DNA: TGTGCCAGCAGCCCGGGAGGGATCTTGAAGTATGGCTACACCTTC. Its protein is CASSPGGILKYGYTF.

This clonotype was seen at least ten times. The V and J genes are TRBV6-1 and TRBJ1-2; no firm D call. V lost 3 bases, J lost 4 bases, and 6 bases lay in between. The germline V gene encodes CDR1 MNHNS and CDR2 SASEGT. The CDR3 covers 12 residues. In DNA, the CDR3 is TGTGCCAGCAGTGATGACCCCTATGGCTACACCTTC. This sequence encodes CASSDDPYGYTF.

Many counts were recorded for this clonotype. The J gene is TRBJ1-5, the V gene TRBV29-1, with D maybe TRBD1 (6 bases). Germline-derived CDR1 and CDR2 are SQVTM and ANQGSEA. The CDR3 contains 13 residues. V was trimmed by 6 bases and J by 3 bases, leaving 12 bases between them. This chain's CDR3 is CSVRDTPNQPQHF. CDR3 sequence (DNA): TGCAGCGTCAGGGACACCCCCAATCAGCCCCAGCATTTT.

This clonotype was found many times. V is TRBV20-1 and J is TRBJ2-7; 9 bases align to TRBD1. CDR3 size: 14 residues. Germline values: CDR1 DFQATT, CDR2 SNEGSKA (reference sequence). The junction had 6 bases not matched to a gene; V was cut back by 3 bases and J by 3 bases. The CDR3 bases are TGCAGTGCTAGCCCACAGGGGGCAGGCTACGAGCAGTACTTC. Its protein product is CSASPQGAGYEQYF.

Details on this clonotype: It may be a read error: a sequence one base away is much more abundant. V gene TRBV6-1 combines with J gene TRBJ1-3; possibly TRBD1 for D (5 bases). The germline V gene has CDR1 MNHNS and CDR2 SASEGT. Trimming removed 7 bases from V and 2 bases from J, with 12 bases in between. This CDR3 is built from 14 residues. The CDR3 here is CASNYGGTGNTIYF. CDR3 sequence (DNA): TGTGCCAGCAACTACGGGGGGACTGGAAACACCATATATTTT.

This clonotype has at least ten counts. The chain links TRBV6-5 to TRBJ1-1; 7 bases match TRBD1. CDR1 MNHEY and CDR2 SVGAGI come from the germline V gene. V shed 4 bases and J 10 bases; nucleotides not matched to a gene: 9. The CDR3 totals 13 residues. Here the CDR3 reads CASSSGTAKVAFF. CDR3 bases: TGTGCCAGCAGTTCCGGGACAGCGAAGGTAGCTTTCTTT.

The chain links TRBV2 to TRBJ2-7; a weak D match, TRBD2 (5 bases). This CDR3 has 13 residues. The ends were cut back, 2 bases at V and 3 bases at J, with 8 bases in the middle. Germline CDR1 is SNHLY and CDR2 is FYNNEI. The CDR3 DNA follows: TGTGCCAGCAGTGAATACGGGAACTACGAGCAGTACTTC. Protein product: CASSEYGNYEQYF.

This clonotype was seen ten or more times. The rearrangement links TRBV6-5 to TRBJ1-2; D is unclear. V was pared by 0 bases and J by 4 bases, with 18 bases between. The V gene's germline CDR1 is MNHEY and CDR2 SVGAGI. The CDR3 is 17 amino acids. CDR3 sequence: CASSYSELTGISYGYTF. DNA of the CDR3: TGTGCCAGCAGTTACTCGGAACTCACCGGGATCTCCTATGGCTACACCTTC.

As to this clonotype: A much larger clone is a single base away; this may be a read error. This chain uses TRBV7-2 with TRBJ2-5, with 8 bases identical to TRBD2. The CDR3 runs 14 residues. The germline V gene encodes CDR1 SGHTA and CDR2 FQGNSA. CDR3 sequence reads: CASSGGGPVETKYF. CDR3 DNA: TGTGCCAGCAGCGGCGGGGGGCCGGTGGAGACCAAGTACTTC.

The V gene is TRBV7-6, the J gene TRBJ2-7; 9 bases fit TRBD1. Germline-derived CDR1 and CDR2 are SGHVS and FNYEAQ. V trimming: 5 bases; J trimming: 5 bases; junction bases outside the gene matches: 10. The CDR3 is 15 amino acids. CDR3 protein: CASSRIRDRVHEQYF. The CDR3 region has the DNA TGTGCCAGCAGCAGGATCCGGGACAGGGTTCACGAGCAGTACTTC.

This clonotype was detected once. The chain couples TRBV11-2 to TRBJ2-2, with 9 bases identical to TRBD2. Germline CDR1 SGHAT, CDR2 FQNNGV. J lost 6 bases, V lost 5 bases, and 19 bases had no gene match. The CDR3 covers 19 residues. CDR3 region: CASSPTPTAGGWQAGELFF. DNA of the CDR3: TGTGCCAGCAGCCCAACCCCCACAGCGGGGGGTTGGCAGGCCGGGGAGCTGTTTTTT.

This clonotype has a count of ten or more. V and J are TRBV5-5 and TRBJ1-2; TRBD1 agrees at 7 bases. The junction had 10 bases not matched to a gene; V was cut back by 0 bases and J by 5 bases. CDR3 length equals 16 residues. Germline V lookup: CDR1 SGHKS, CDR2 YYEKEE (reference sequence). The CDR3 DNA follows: TGTGCCAGCAGCTTGGAGATGGGGACAGACCGATATGGCTACACCTTC. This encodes CASSLEMGTDRYGYTF. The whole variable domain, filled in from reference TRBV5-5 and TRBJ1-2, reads DAGVTQSPTHLIKTRGQQVTLRCSPISGHKSVSWYQQVLGQGPQFIFQYYEKEERGRGNFPDRFSARQFPNYSSELNVNALLLGDSALYLCASSLEMGTDRYGYTFGSGTRLTVV.

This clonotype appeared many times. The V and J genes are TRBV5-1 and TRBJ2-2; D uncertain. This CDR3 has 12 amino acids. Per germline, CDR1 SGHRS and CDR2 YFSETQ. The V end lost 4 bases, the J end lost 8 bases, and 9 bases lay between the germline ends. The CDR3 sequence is CASSPPSGELFF. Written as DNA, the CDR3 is TGCGCCAGCAGCCCGCCTAGTGGGGAGCTGTTTTTT.